Below are 18 T cell receptor beta chains sequenced from a single sample in a study of cytomegalovirus exposure and HLA in healthy donors. Researchers ran the PCR with 60 Vbeta and 13 Jbeta primers. Sequencing used immunoSEQ multiplex PCR; TCRdb keeps in-frame clones, though not all of them. This sample has 90,000 to 130,000 clones, with about two thirds found just once. The source material was PBMCs. The receptors stem from a man aged 25 to 40 in good health and CMV-seropositive.

This chain uses TRBV5-4 with TRBJ1-4; D is perhaps TRBD1 (5 bases). Germline V gene data show CDR1 as SGHNT and CDR2 as YYREEE (reference sequence). V lost 0 bases to trimming and J lost 5 bases, with 14 bases between them. The CDR3 sequence is 16 residues long. The CDR3 bases are TGTGCCAGCAGCTTGGGGGCGGGGAAGGGGAATGAAAAACTGTTTTTT. Translating it yields CASSLGAGKGNEKLFF.

Of note for this clone: One end of the junction fails to match germline, which may point to a read error. Different DNA sequences within this sample yield the same CDR3. The chain joins TRBV5-4 to TRBJ2-5; perhaps TRBD1 as D (5 bases). Germline CDR1 reads SGHNT; CDR2 reads YYREEE (reference sequence). This CDR3 contains 16 residues. The CDR3 is CASSPFAPGREETQYF. The CDR3 region has the DNA TGCGCCAGCAGCCCCTTCGCTCCGGGCAGGGAAGAGACCCAGTACTTC.

The chain recombines TRBV5-6 with TRBJ2-7; possible D gene TRBD2, 6 bases. V shed 3 bases and J shed 2 bases, with 12 bases lying between them. The CDR3 totals 14 residues. Germline V gene data show CDR1 as SGHDT and CDR2 as YYEEEE. CDR3 loop: CASSSTGGAYEQYF. The CDR3 coding sequence is TGTGCCAGCAGCTCCACCGGGGGAGCCTACGAGCAGTACTTC. The whole variable domain, remainder taken from reference TRBV5-6 and TRBJ2-7, is DAGVTQSPTHLIKTRGQQVTLRCSPKSGHDTVSWYQQALGQGPQFIFQYYEEEERQRGNFPDRFSGHQFPNYSSELNVNALLLGDSALYLCASSSTGGAYEQYFGPGTRLTVT.

This clone was detected a few times. The gene calls are TRBV7-2 and TRBJ2-3; D is perhaps TRBD2 (5 bases). CDR3 length: 14 residues. The V gene lost 4 bases and the J gene lost 6 bases, with 14 bases spanning the gap. Per germline, CDR1 SGHTA and CDR2 FQGNSA. The CDR3, as DNA: TGTGCCAGCAGCTCTCCCGGACTGTCCGATACGCAGTATTTT. Translation: CASSSPGLSDTQYF. Combining the CDR3 with reference TRBV7-2 and TRBJ2-3 gives the whole variable domain GAGVSQSPSNKVTEKGKDVELRCDPISGHTALYWYRQSLGQGLEFLIYFQGNSAPDKSGLPSDRFSAERTGGSVSTLTIQRTQQEDSAVYLCASSSPGLSDTQYFGPGTRLTVL.

This clone was seen just once. The chain has TRBV6-5 and TRBJ2-1; maybe TRBD1 (5 bases). The CDR3 extends over 12 amino acids. Trimming cost V 9 bases and J 4 bases, with 10 bases left between them. The germline gives CDR1 MNHEY, CDR2 SVGAGI. The CDR3 bases are TGTGCCAGTAGGGGTACTTACAATGAGCAGTTCTTC. Protein sequence: CASRGTYNEQFF.

This chain connects TRBV29-1 to TRBJ1-1; D not certain. The CDR3 is 11 residues long. The V and J ends lost 5 bases and 8 bases respectively, with 12 bases between them. Germline CDR1 reads SQVTM; CDR2 reads ANQGSEA. CDR3 region: CSVSETAEAFF. DNA of the CDR3: TGCAGCGTTTCGGAAACAGCCGAAGCTTTCTTT.

The rearrangement links TRBV4-1 to TRBJ1-1; the match to TRBD1 covers 8 bases. The CDR3 totals 17 residues. Germline V CDR1 and CDR2: MGHRA, YSYEKL. The trim removed 0 bases at V and 0 bases at J, leaving 6 bases unmatched. CDR3 in amino acids: CASSQEGVQGVNTEAFF. The CDR3 region has the DNA TGCGCCAGCAGCCAAGAGGGGGTACAGGGGGTGAACACTGAAGCTTTCTTT.

The V and J genes are TRBV6-1 and TRBJ1-4; D uncertain. Germline V gene lookup returns CDR1 MNHNS and CDR2 SASEGT. The CDR3 is made up of 14 amino acids. V was trimmed by 1 base and J by 3 bases, leaving 6 bases between them. CDR3 DNA: TGTGCCAGCAGTGAAGAGAGGTCTAATGAAAAACTGTTTTTT. Protein: CASSEERSNEKLFF.

The chain recombines TRBV7-9 with TRBJ2-1; 7 nucleotides align to TRBD1. The junction had 8 bases not matched to a gene; V was cut back by 5 bases and J by 4 bases. This CDR3 contains 15 residues. The germline gives CDR1 SEHNR, CDR2 FQNEAQ (reference sequence). For the CDR3, the DNA is TGTGCCAGCAGCCGCGCGAGGGGGCGGTACAATGAGCAGTTCTTC. Protein: CASSRARGRYNEQFF.

V gene TRBV11-2 combines with J gene TRBJ1-1; D is undetermined. V lost 0 bases, J lost 6 bases, and 8 bases lay in between. CDR1 is SGHAT and CDR2 is FQNNGV in the germline V gene. CDR3 length equals 13 residues. The CDR3 protein is CASSLDSGAEAFF. The CDR3, as DNA: TGTGCCAGCAGCTTAGATTCGGGTGCTGAAGCTTTCTTT.

V usage is TRBV5-1 and J usage is TRBJ2-5, with D maybe TRBD1 (5 bases). This CDR3 has 17 amino acids. The germline V gene encodes CDR1 SGHRS and CDR2 YFSETQ. The V and J ends lost 0 bases and 2 bases respectively, with 17 bases between them. For the CDR3, the DNA is TGCGCCAGCAGCTTGGGGAGCCAGGGCCCGCCGCAAGAGACCCAGTACTTC. Translating gives CASSLGSQGPPQETQYF.

This chain links TRBV7-6 with TRBJ1-2; D is possibly TRBD1 (5 bases). This CDR3 contains 13 residues. Germline V gene lookup returns CDR1 SGHVS and CDR2 FNYEAQ. V was shortened by 6 bases and J by 8 bases, with 16 bases between the two germline ends. CDR3 bases: TGTGCCAGCAGTTCGGACAATGAGGCGGGCTACACCTTC. Residues: CASSSDNEAGYTF.

This clone was detected only a few times. The J gene is TRBJ1-2, the V gene TRBV4-1; possibly TRBD1 for D (6 bases). The V and J ends lost 0 bases and 5 bases respectively, with 13 bases between them. The CDR3 has 15 residues. Germline V lookup: CDR1 MGHRA, CDR2 YSYEKL. This CDR3 is CASSQDSGTQYGYTF. DNA of the CDR3: TGCGCCAGCAGCCAAGATTCGGGGACACAGTATGGCTACACCTTC.

This clone has more than one count but fewer than ten. The chain combines TRBV6-1 with TRBJ1-1, with 8 bases aligning to TRBD1. V shed 6 bases, J shed 7 bases, and the junction held 10 bases outside the gene matches. In germline, CDR1 is MNHNS, CDR2 SASEGT. The CDR3 sequence is 14 residues long. CDR3 in amino acids: CASRYDRGESEAFF. The DNA for the CDR3 is TGTGCCAGCAGGTACGACAGGGGCGAGAGTGAAGCTTTCTTT.

This clone was observed a few times. J is TRBJ1-1 and V is TRBV5-4, with a weak D call TRBD1 (5 bases). Germline V lookup: CDR1 SGHNT, CDR2 YYREEE (reference sequence). V shed 6 bases and J shed 1 base, with 25 bases lying between them. CDR3 length: 18 amino acids. The CDR3 loop reads CASIPGGGSGDRNTEAFF. The CDR3 DNA reads as TGTGCCAGCATCCCGGGGGGTGGTTCGGGGGACCGGAACACTGAAGCTTTCTTT. Looking up the rest from reference TRBV5-4 and TRBJ1-1 gives the full variable domain: ETGVTQSPTHLIKTRGQQVTLRCSSQSGHNTVSWYQQALGQGPQFIFQYYREEENGRGNFPPRFSGLQFPNYSSELNVNALELDDSALYLCASIPGGGSGDRNTEAFFGQGTRLTVV.

The chain joins TRBV2 to TRBJ2-2; 7 bases align to TRBD2. The CDR3 sequence is 15 residues long. With 7 bases clipped from V and 0 bases from J, the junction kept 5 bases outside the gene matches. The germline V gene encodes CDR1 SNHLY and CDR2 FYNNEI. The chain's CDR3 is CASNRGSANTGELFF. The CDR3 DNA sequence: TGTGCCAGCAACCGCGGGAGCGCGAACACCGGGGAGCTGTTTTTT.

The chain combines TRBV28 with TRBJ1-2; D is perhaps TRBD1 (6 bases). The CDR3 runs 13 residues. The germline CDR1 and CDR2 sequences are MDHEN and SYDVKM. The V end lost 3 bases, the J end lost 8 bases, and 13 bases lay between the germline ends. CDR3 sequence reads: CASSFSTGFGYTF. The CDR3 region has the DNA TGTGCCAGCAGTTTCTCTACAGGGTTCGGCTACACCTTC.

This chain connects TRBV7-9 to TRBJ1-4; a weak D match, TRBD1 (5 bases). The V end lost 5 bases, the J end lost 13 bases, and 14 bases lay between the germline ends. Per the germline V gene, CDR1 is SEHNR and CDR2 is FQNEAQ (reference sequence). The CDR3 consists of 12 residues. In nucleotides, the CDR3 is TGTGCCAGCAGCCAGGACCGGGACTCACTGTTTTTT. It encodes CASSQDRDSLFF.